Sequencing of this T cell receptor beta chain was carried out in a study of regulatory T cells in long-lasting Graves disease. CDR3 regions were amplified by Arm-PCR using iRepertoire HTBI primers to build TCR beta libraries. A single record per CDR3 protein comes from TCRdb applying MiXCR to the multiplex PCR reads. This sample yields 530,000 or so distinct CDR3 sequences, of which approximately 12% are seen a single time; roughly a tenth belongs to the top ten. Study-wide results and caveats: Persistent disease favored TRBV28, TRBJ1-2 and TRBJ2-5. Relative to newly diagnosed Graves' patients, persistent ones had lower TCR diversity.

CDR3 length: 14 residues. Germline loops: CDR1 SGHAT, CDR2 FQNNGV. Time point specified: newly diagnosed GD, antithyroid drugs for less than 3 months. PBMC-extracted RNA yielded the TCR library. This clonotype was seen only once. As yet, its antigen is unknown. This may arise from a read error, as a much more abundant clone is one base away. This sample also belongs to another study, concerning T cells in Graves' hyperthyroidism and ophthalmopathy. That source reports: Appearing also in blood were most of the thyroid clonotypes expanded above 0.001.

Sequenced material: peripheral blood mononuclear cells (PBMCs), taken at new diagnosis, from a patient treated with antithyroid drugs. This clonotype originated in a man aged 30-40 years with Graves disease. This chain joins TRBV11-2 and TRBJ2-5, with D perhaps TRBD1 or TRBD2 (5 bases each). As DNA, the CDR3 is TGTGCCAGCAGCGCAGGGACCAGGGTAGAGACCCAGCACTTC. This sequence encodes CASSAGTRVETQHF.